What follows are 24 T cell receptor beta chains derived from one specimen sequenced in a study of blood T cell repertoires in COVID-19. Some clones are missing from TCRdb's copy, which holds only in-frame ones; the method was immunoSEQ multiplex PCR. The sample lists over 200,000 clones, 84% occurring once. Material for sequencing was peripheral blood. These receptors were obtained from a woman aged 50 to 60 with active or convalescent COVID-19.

The CDR3 nucleotides read TGCGCCAGCAGTTTAATACCAACTAGCACAGATACGCAGTATTTT. Protein: CASSLIPTSTDTQYF. The gene calls are TRBV5-1 and TRBJ2-3; D gene uncertain. Looked up from germline, CDR1 is SGHRS and CDR2 is YFSETQ. The CDR3 contains 15 residues. Trimming left V 5 bases short and J 0 bases short, with 13 bases between.

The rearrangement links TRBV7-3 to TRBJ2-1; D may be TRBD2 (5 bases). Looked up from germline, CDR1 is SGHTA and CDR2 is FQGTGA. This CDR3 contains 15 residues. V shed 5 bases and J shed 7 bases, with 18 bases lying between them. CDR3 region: CASSLEGAAKNEQFF. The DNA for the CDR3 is TGTGCCAGCAGCCTCGAGGGAGCGGCCAAGAATGAGCAGTTCTTC.

CDR3 DNA sequence: TGCAGCGTTGCAGGATCCCCGACAAGCACAGATACGCAGTATTTT. Protein sequence: CSVAGSPTSTDTQYF. The V call is TRBV29-1, the J call TRBJ2-3; D call uncertain. V was shortened by 4 bases and J by 0 bases, with 14 bases between the two germline ends. Germline CDR1 SQVTM, CDR2 ANQGSEA. This CDR3 is 15 amino acids long.

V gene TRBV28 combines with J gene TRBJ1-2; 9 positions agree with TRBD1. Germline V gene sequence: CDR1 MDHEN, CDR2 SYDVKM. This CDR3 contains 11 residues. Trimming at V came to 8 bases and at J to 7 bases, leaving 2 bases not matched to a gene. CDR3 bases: TGTGCCAGCTCGACAGGGGGTGGCTACACCTTC. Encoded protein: CASSTGGGYTF.

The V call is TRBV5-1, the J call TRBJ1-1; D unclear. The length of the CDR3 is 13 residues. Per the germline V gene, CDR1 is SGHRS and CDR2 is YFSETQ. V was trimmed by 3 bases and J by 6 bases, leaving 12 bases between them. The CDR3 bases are TGCGCCAGCAGCTCTGGGAGGGTCGCTGAAGCTTTCTTT. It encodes CASSSGRVAEAFF.

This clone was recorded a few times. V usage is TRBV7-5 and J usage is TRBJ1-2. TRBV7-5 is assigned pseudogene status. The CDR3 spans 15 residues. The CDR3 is CVRSLVWLRAHGYTF. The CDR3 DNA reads TGTGTCAGAAGCTTAGTGTGGTTGAGGGCCCATGGCTACACCTTC.

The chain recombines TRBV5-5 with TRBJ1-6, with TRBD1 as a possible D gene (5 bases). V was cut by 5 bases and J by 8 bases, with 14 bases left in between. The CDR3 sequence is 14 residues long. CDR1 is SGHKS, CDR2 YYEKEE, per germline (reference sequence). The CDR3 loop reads CASSGGELDSPLHF. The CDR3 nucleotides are TGTGCCAGCAGTGGAGGGGAGCTCGATTCACCCCTCCACTTT.

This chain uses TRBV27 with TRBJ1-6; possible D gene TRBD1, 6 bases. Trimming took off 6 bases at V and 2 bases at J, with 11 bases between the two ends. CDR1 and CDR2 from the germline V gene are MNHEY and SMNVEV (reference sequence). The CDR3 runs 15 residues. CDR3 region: CASRPRGTYNSPLHF. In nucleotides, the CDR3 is TGTGCCAGCAGACCCAGGGGCACCTATAATTCACCCCTCCACTTT.

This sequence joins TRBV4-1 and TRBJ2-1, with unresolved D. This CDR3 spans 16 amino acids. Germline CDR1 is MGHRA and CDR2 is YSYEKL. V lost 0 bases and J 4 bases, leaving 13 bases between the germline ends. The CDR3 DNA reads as TGCGCCAGCAGCCAAGAAAACAAATTTAATTACAATGAGCAGTTCTTC. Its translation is CASSQENKFNYNEQFF.

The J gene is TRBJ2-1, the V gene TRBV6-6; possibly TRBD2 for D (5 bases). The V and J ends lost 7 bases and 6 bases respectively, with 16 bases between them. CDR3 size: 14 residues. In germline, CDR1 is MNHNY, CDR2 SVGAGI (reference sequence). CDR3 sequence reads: CASTRGREANEQFF. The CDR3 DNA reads TGTGCCAGCACCAGAGGGCGTGAAGCCAATGAGCAGTTCTTC.

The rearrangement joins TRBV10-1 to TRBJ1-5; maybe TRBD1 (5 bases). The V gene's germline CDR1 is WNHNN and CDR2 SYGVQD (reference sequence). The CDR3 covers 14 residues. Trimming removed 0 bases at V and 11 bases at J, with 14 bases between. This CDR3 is CASSESIGGTAQHF. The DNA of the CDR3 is TGCGCCAGCAGTGAGTCGATCGGGGGGACGGCCCAGCATTTT.

CDR3 sequence (DNA): TGTGCCAGCAGCTTCCCCCAGGGGGCCTATGGCTACACCTTC. Protein: CASSFPQGAYGYTF. The rearrangement joins TRBV7-2 to TRBJ1-2; TRBD1 matches 8 bases. Trimming at V came to 3 bases and at J to 4 bases, leaving 4 bases not matched to a gene. Germline CDR1 and CDR2: SGHTA and FQGNSA. The CDR3 sequence is 14 residues long.

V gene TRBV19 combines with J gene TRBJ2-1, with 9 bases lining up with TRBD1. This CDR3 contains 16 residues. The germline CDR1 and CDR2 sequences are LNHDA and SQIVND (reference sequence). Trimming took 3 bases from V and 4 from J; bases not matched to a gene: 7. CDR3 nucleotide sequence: TGTGCCAGTAGTATTTCTAGGACAGGGGCTTACAATGAGCAGTTCTTC. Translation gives CASSISRTGAYNEQFF.

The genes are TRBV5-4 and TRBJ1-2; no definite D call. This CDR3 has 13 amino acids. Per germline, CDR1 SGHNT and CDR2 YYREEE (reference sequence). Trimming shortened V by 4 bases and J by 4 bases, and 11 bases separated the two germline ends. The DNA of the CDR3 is TGTGCCAGCAGCCCGAGGGAGAGCTATGGCTACACCTTC. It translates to CASSPRESYGYTF.

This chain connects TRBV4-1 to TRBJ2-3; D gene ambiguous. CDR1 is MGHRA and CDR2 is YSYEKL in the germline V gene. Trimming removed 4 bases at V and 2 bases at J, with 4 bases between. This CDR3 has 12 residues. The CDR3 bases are TGCGCCAGCAGCCTAAACACAGATACGCAGTATTTT. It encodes CASSLNTDTQYF.

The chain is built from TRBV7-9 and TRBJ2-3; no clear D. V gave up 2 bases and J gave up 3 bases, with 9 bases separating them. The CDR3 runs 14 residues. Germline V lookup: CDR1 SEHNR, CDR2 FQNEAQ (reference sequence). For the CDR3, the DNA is TGTGCCAGCAGCTTACCAGGAAGAACAGATACGCAGTATTTT. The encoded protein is CASSLPGRTDTQYF.

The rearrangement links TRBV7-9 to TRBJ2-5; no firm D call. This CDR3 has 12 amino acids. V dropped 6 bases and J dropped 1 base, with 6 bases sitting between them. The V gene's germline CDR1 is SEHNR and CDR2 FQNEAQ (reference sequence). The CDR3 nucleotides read TGTGCCAGCAGGGCCTTCCAAGAGACCCAGTACTTC. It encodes CASRAFQETQYF.

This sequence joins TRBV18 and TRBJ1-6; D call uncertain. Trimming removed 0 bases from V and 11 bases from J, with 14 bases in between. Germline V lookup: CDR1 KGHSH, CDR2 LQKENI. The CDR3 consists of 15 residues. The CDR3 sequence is CASSPPPTHGTPLHF. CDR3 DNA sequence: TGTGCCAGCTCACCACCCCCCACCCATGGCACACCCCTCCACTTT.

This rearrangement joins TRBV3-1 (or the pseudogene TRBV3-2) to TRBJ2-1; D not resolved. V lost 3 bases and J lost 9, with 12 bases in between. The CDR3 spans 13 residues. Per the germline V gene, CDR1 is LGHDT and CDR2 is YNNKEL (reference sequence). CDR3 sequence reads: CASSQEKRGEQFF. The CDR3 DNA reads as TGTGCCAGCAGCCAGGAGAAAAGAGGTGAGCAGTTCTTC.

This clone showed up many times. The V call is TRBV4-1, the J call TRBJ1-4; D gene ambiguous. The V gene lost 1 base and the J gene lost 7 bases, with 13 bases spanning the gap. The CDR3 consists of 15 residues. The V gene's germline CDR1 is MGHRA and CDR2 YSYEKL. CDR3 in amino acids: CASSQVPEVGEKLFF. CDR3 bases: TGCGCCAGCAGCCAAGTTCCAGAGGTCGGTGAAAAACTGTTTTTT.

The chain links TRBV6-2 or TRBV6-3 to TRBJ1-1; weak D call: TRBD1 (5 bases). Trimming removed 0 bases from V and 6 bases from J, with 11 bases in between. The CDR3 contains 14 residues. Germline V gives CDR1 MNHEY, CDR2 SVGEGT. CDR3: CASSYSRGGAEAFF. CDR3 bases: TGTGCCAGCAGTTACTCGCGCGGAGGGGCTGAAGCTTTCTTT.

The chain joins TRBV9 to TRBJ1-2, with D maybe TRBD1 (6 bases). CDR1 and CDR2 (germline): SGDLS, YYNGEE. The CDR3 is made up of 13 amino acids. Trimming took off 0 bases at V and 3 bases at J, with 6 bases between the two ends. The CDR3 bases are TGTGCCAGCAGCGTAGGGACAGACTATGGCTACACCTTC. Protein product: CASSVGTDYGYTF.

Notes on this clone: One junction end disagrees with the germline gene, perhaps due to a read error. Written as DNA, the CDR3 is TGCGCCCGCAGCTTGGGGGGCGGGCAGGGGGACCAGCCCCAGCATTTT. Translating gives CARSLGGGQGDQPQHF. V usage is TRBV5-1 and J usage is TRBJ1-5, with 7 bases that match TRBD1. CDR1 is SGHRS, CDR2 YFSETQ, per germline. The CDR3 runs to 16 residues.

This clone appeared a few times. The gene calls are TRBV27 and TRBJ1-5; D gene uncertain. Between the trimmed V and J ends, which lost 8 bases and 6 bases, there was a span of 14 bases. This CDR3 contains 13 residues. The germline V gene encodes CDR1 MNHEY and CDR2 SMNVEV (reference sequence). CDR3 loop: CASSEIGVQPQHF. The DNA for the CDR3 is TGTGCCAGCTCTGAAATCGGGGTTCAGCCCCAGCATTTT.